Listed below are T cell receptor beta chains from one sample, sequenced in a study of blood T cells in healthy people across ages. Using its own MiXCR run on the 5' RACE reads, TCRdb lists one record per CDR3 protein. The data show some 760,000 distinct CDR3 sequences, with more than 20% seen just once and approximately 3.7% held by the top ten. A further study also used this sample, focusing on T cells of mothers and their children.

Sequencing input: blood. Receptor source: a boy aged 10-17 years in good health. Each CDR3 is given with its conserved first and last residue. Fields, in order: D gene, clone size, CDR3 length, V gene, J gene, CDR3 DNA, CDR3 protein. D genes are given only for firm matches. Clone size is stated in some rows and not others, as once, few, many or a class when expanded.

TRBD2	-	13	TRBV12-3/TRBV12-4	TRBJ2-4	TGTGCCAGCAGGGATACGACTAGCACGTACCAGTACTTC	CASRDTTSTYQYF
-	few	14	TRBV7-2	TRBJ2-3	TGTGCCAGCAGCGTAGCGCCAACTTCAGATACGCAGTATTTT	CASSVAPTSDTQYF
-	few	16	TRBV27	TRBJ2-7	TGTGCCAGCAGTTTACGGGGTTGGCGGCTTCCCTACGAGCAGTACTTC	CASSLRGWRLPYEQYF
TRBD2	-	13	TRBV5-1	TRBJ2-3	TGCGCCAGCGGGGACGGGGGGACAGATACGCAGTATTTT	CASGDGGTDTQYF
-	-	16	TRBV7-2	TRBJ1-4	TGTGCCAGCAGCTTAGGGGGAGGGCGAACTAATGAAAAACTGTTTTTT	CASSLGGGRTNEKLFF
-	few	16	TRBV12-3/TRBV12-4	TRBJ2-3	TGTGCCAGCAGTTTAACGAGCGGCTCAGGCACAGATACGCAGTATTTT	CASSLTSGSGTDTQYF
TRBD2	-	14	TRBV20-1	TRBJ2-1	TGCAGTGCTAAAGCGGGAGGGTCCTACAATGAGCAGTTCTTC	CSAKAGGSYNEQFF
-	-	15	TRBV4-3	TRBJ2-1	TGCGCCAGCAGCCAAGGACTAGGCGAGAACAATGAGCAGTTCTTC	CASSQGLGENNEQFF
-	-	13	TRBV29-1	TRBJ2-5	TGCAGCGTTGTCTTTGGACTTATGGAGACCCAGTACTTC	CSVVFGLMETQYF
TRBD2	few	14	TRBV20-1	TRBJ2-1	TGCAGTGCTAAGCGGGAGTTAATTAGAAATGAGCAGTTCTTC	CSAKRELIRNEQFF
TRBD1	-	14	TRBV20-1	TRBJ1-2	TGCAGTGCTAGAGCTGGCGCAGGGGGCTATGGCTACACCTTC	CSARAGAGGYGYTF
TRBD1	-	15	TRBV28	TRBJ2-5	TGTGCCAGCAGCGAAGGGACAGGTGGGGTGGAGACCCAGTACTTC	CASSEGTGGVETQYF
-	few	13	TRBV18	TRBJ1-6	TGTGCCAGCTCAACGGGGAGAAATTCACCCCTCCACTTT	CASSTGRNSPLHF
TRBD2	many	22	TRBV12-3/TRBV12-4	TRBJ2-7	TGTGCCAGCAAGAGGGTGGACAGCTTGCCCCTAGCGGGAGGCCCATCCATCTACGAGCAGTACTTC	CASKRVDSLPLAGGPSIYEQYF
TRBD1	many	15	TRBV6-4	TRBJ2-2	TGTGCCAGCAGCCCGACAGGGGGCGGGACCGGGGAGCTGTTTTTT	CASSPTGGGTGELFF
TRBD2	-	15	TRBV10-3	TRBJ2-7	TGTGCCATCCGAAGGGGCGGGAGGAGCTCCTACGAGCAGTACTTC	CAIRRGGRSSYEQYF
TRBD2	-	18	TRBV4-2	TRBJ2-1	TGTGCCAGCAGCCAAGATATGCTCGGGACTAGTATGTCCAATGAGCAGTTCTTC	CASSQDMLGTSMSNEQFF
TRBD2	-	15	TRBV20-1	TRBJ2-7	TGCAGTGCTAGAGGCCGAATAGCGGGATCCTACGAGCAGTACTTC	CSARGRIAGSYEQYF
-	-	14	TRBV3-1	TRBJ1-2	TGTGCCAGCGGTTCGCAGGGGCGAGTCTATGGCTACACCTTC	CASGSQGRVYGYTF
TRBD2	few	15	TRBV27	TRBJ2-7	TGTGCCAGCAGTCTGGCCGGGGGGACCGGCTACGAGCAGTACTTC	CASSLAGGTGYEQYF
-	few	15	TRBV20-1	TRBJ2-3	TGCAGTGCGAGTCTAGGTTCCCTAAGCACAGATACGCAGTATTTT	CSASLGSLSTDTQYF
TRBD2	few	17	TRBV4-3	TRBJ2-1	TGCGCCAGCAGCCAAGACGGACTCGCTAGCGGATACAATGAGCAGTTCTTC	CASSQDGLASGYNEQFF
TRBD2	-	18	TRBV19	TRBJ2-1	TGTGCCAGTAGTAACCAGCGGGGGACAATTAAATTCTACAATGAGCAGTCCTTC	CASSNQRGTIKFYNEQSF
TRBD2	few	16	TRBV7-8	TRBJ2-1	TGTGCCAGCAGCTTAGTTTCCGGACTAGGACGCAATGAGCAGTTCTTC	CASSLVSGLGRNEQFF
TRBD2	-	13	TRBV28	TRBJ2-7	TGTGCCAGCAAAGTTTGGGGAGGGATCGAGCAGTACTTC	CASKVWGGIEQYF
-	-	14	TRBV29-1	TRBJ2-7	TGCAACGTTGAACTGTGGGGTTCCCCCTACGAGCAGTACTTC	CNVELWGSPYEQYF
-	-	15	TRBV15	TRBJ2-5	TGTGCCACCAGCACCGGACCCGGGACGAAAGAGACCCAGTACTTC	CATSTGPGTKETQYF
-	few	13	TRBV11-2	TRBJ2-5	TGTGCCAGCAGCTTAGATTCAGGGAGGACCCAGTACTTC	CASSLDSGRTQYF
-	few	15	TRBV6-5	TRBJ2-6	TGTGCCAGCAGCCTCGTGAGGGCTGGGGCCAACGTCCTGACTTTC	CASSLVRAGANVLTF
TRBD1	-	13	TRBV12-3/TRBV12-4	TRBJ2-3	TGTGCCAGCAGTTTAAAGGGGGCAGATGCGCAGTATTTT	CASSLKGADAQYF
TRBD2	-	14	TRBV29-1	TRBJ2-1	TGCAGCGTCACCAGCGGGAGAGCCTACAATGAGCAGTTCTTC	CSVTSGRAYNEQFF
TRBD1	-	15	TRBV28	TRBJ1-5	TGTGCCAGCCGGCAGGGGGCTTTCGGCAGTCAGCCCCAGCATTTT	CASRQGAFGSQPQHF
TRBD1	few	12	TRBV7-2	TRBJ1-1	TGTGCCAGCAGACTTAGCTTGAGGGGGCTTTTCTTT	CASRLSLRGLFF
-	-	14	TRBV6-5	TRBJ1-4	TGTGCCAGCAGTCCTGGGGGGTACGGTGAAAAACTGTTTTTT	CASSPGGYGEKLFF